This T cell receptor (beta chain) is from a study of beta chain features in type 1 diabetes. Whole-study context: Researchers looked at roughly 110 million sorted cells across all samples.

Whole-study findings and limits: A greater similarity of naive, central memory and Treg TCRB repertoires was seen among patients than among healthy donors. Within each of all four CD4+ subsets, Type 1 diabetes patients had TCRB CDR3s that were moderately but significantly shorter.

The investigators reverse transcribed all of the isolated RNA, so they sequenced expressed TCRB transcripts. The data were produced by immunoSEQ multiplex PCR, yet TCRdb's version contains in-frame clones alone and is incomplete. The profile covers roughly 610,000 clones, with roughly a sixth appearing a single time and around 0.095% taken by the ten largest. V was pared by 4 bases and J by 6 bases, with 10 bases of the junction left unmatched. CDR3 length: 15 amino acids. Germline V CDR1 and CDR2: SGHDT, YYEEEE. Points on this clone: Its antigen is unidentified.

The sample taken for sequencing was naive CD4+ T cells from blood. The sequence was collected from a man in his late teens or twenties in good health. This chain links TRBV5-6 with TRBJ2-1; 7 bases are a match to TRBD1. CDR3 DNA: TGTGCCAGCAGCGGCGACAGGGTGTGGATCAATGAGCAGTTCTTC. It translates to CASSGDRVWINEQFF.